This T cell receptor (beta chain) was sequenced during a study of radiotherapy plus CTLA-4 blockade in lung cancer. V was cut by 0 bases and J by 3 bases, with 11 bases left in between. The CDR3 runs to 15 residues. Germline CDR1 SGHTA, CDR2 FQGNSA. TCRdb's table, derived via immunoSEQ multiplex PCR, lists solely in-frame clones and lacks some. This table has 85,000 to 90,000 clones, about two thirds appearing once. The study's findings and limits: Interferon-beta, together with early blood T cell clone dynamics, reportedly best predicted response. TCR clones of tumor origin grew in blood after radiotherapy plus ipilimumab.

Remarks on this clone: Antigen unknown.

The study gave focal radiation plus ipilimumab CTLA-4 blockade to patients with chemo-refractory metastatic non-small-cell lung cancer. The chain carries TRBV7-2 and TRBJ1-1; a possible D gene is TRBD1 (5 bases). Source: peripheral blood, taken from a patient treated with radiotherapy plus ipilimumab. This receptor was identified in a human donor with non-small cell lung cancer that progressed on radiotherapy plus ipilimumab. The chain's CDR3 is CASSLAAGRDTEAFF. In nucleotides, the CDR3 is TGTGCCAGCAGCTTAGCGGCAGGGAGGGACACTGAAGCTTTCTTT. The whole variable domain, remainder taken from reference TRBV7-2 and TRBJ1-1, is GAGVSQSPSNKVTEKGKDVELRCDPISGHTALYWYRQSLGQGLEFLIYFQGNSAPDKSGLPSDRFSAERTGGSVSTLTIQRTQQEDSAVYLCASSLAAGRDTEAFFGQGTRLTVV.